The TCR beta chain under discussion was sequenced for a study of Tregs in tolerant kidney transplant recipients. Study findings and constraints: Biological reproducibility was not directly addressed, but technical replication error appeared minimal. Activated donor B cell expansion appeared to reveal the most relevant donor-specific TCRbeta repertoire.

Clones were read by immunoSEQ multiplex PCR, and TCRdb kept only the in-frame ones, dropping some. The table has 90,000 to 150,000 clones, 92% seen once; the top ten hold more than 0.45%. Germline assignment: CDR1 SNHLY and CDR2 FYNNEI. The CDR3 length is 12 residues. V shed 11 bases and J shed 5 bases, with 15 bases lying between them. As regards this clone: Its target is not known.

Unstimulated Tregs (CD4+CD25+CD127-) and CD4+CD25- non-Tregs were sorted from PBMCs. The chain has TRBV2 and TRBJ2-5; a possible D gene is TRBD1 (7 bases). The sequence was obtained from a human donor in good health. The sequencing input was CD4+ T cells from blood. CDR3 sequence: CASTGEVETQYF. The CDR3 bases are TGTGCCTCTACAGGGGAGGTGGAGACCCAGTACTTC. The whole variable domain, remainder taken from reference TRBV2 and TRBJ2-5, is EPEVTQTPSHQVTQMGQEVILRCVPISNHLYFYWYRQILGQKVEFLVSFYNNEISEKSEIFDDQFSVERPDGSNFTLKIRSTKLEDSAMYFCASTGEVETQYFGPGTRLLVL.